A single sample gave rise to the 9 T cell receptor beta chains below, sequenced in a study of T cell changes during pregnancy in multiple sclerosis. Using immunoSEQ multiplex PCR, the repertoire was profiled, and TCRdb retains in-frame clones only, with some absent. The sample shows about 92,000 clones, 85% to 95% of them seen only once. The starting material was peripheral blood, obtained in the third trimester of pregnancy. These receptors came from a female donor with multiple sclerosis, enrolled in a pregnancy study.

The chain recombines TRBV5-1 with TRBJ2-3; 14 nucleotides align to TRBD2. CDR3 length: 16 residues. Germline assignment: CDR1 SGHRS and CDR2 YFSETQ. Germline trimming cut 3 bases from V and 9 bases from J; bases unmatched to any gene: 9. The CDR3 DNA reads TGCGCCAGCAGCTCCGGGACTAGCGGGAGTCATAGGACGCAGTATTTT. As protein: CASSSGTSGSHRTQYF.

The chain joins TRBV28 to TRBJ1-2; D may be TRBD1 (5 bases). Trimming removed 1 base at V and 0 bases at J, with 9 bases between. Germline CDR1 and CDR2: MDHEN and SYDVKM. CDR3 size: 15 residues. The CDR3 loop is CASSLSGAANYGYTF. CDR3 coding DNA: TGTGCCAGCAGTTTATCTGGGGCTGCTAACTATGGCTACACCTTC.

The J gene is TRBJ2-1, the V gene TRBV2; TRBD2 matches at 9 bases. The germline V gene has CDR1 SNHLY and CDR2 FYNNEI. Germline trimming cut 6 bases from V and 1 base from J; bases unmatched to any gene: 7. The CDR3 loop spans 16 amino acids. This CDR3 reads CASRTYSGRSYNEQFF. CDR3 nucleotide sequence: TGTGCCAGCAGAACCTATAGCGGGAGATCCTACAATGAGCAGTTCTTC.

The chain joins TRBV13 to TRBJ2-2; TRBD2 matches at 9 bases. Germline V gene lookup returns CDR1 PRHDT and CDR2 FYEKMQ (reference sequence). There are 16 residues in the CDR3. Trimming took 3 bases from V and 4 from J; bases not matched to a gene: 6. CDR3 region: CASSFEAGGFTGELFF. The CDR3 nucleotides read TGTGCCAGCAGCTTCGAAGCGGGAGGTTTCACCGGGGAGCTGTTTTTT.

J is TRBJ2-1 and V is TRBV7-9; 14 nucleotides line up with TRBD2. CDR1 SEHNR and CDR2 FQNEAQ come from the germline V gene (reference sequence). The trim removed 5 bases at V and 8 bases at J, leaving 11 bases unmatched. CDR3 length equals 17 residues. The CDR3 region has the DNA TGTGCCAGCAGCCAAAAGGGACTAGCGGGAGAGAGCGATGAGCAGTTCTTC. Translated, it gives CASSQKGLAGESDEQFF.

The chain carries TRBV2 and TRBJ2-5, with TRBD1 as a possible D gene (5 bases). The CDR3 is 15 residues long. Trimming removed 9 bases at V and 2 bases at J, with 19 bases between. Germline-derived CDR1 and CDR2 are SNHLY and FYNNEI. The CDR3 sequence: CARGAGARTQETQYF. Here the CDR3 DNA reads TGTGCCAGAGGTGCCGGCGCGAGGACACAAGAGACCCAGTACTTC.

The chain links TRBV5-5 to TRBJ2-7; no reliable D call. The CDR3 contains 12 residues. Germline loops: CDR1 SGHKS, CDR2 YYEKEE (reference sequence). V gave up 1 base and J gave up 3 bases, with 5 bases separating them. CDR3 region: CASSLTLYEQYF. As DNA, the CDR3 is TGTGCCAGCAGCTTGACTCTCTACGAGCAGTACTTC.

CDR3 bases: TGCGCCAGCAGCCTGGGGACAGTCAGCTCCTACGAGCAGTACTTC. Protein: CASSLGTVSSYEQYF. The chain employs TRBV4-1 and TRBJ2-7; 7 nucleotides align to TRBD1. V trimming: 4 bases; J trimming: 0 bases; junction bases outside the gene matches: 6. The CDR3 has 15 amino acids. Germline V lookup: CDR1 MGHRA, CDR2 YSYEKL.

V and J are TRBV30 and TRBJ2-1, with TRBD2 matching over 9 bases. From germline, CDR1 is GTSNPN and CDR2 SVGIG (reference sequence). The length of the CDR3 is 15 residues. The trim removed 3 bases at V and 9 bases at J, leaving 12 bases unmatched. The CDR3 here is CAWRPLAGYGVEQFF. In DNA form, the CDR3 reads TGTGCCTGGAGGCCGCTAGCGGGATATGGGGTTGAGCAGTTCTTC.